This T cell receptor (beta chain) was profiled in a study of blood T cell repertoires in COVID-19. Study summary: Samples came from the United States, Italy and Spain, spanning acute and convalescent COVID-19.

In the authors' methods: Quantification of nucleated cells was approximated via reference gene primer amplification. TCRdb keeps only in-frame clones here, not all; method: immunoSEQ multiplex PCR. V and J calls and clone size are given by that table; D and trimming were obtained from the DNA. The table records roughly 190,000 clones, around nine tenths of them present only once. Germline V gene sequence: CDR1 KGHSH, CDR2 LQKENI. The CDR3 is made up of 15 amino acids. V lost 5 bases and J lost 9; bases outside the gene matches: 8. This clone was counted many times. Input material: peripheral blood. The rearrangement joins TRBV18 to TRBJ2-1; TRBD2 aligns across 12 bases. This TCR was recovered from a man between 18 and 35 years old with active or convalescent COVID-19. The CDR3 is CASSSLAGGPGEQFF. DNA of the CDR3: TGTGCCAGCTCATCCCTAGCGGGAGGGCCCGGTGAGCAGTTCTTC. The variable domain in full, completed from reference TRBV18 and TRBJ2-1, reads NAGVMQNPRHLVRRRGQEARLRCSPMKGHSHVYWYRQLPEEGLKFMVYLQKENIIDESGMPKERFSAEFPKEGPSILRIQQVVRGDSAAYFCASSSLAGGPGEQFFGPGTRLTVL.